What follows describes a single T cell receptor (beta chain). TCRdb ran MiXCR on the 5' RACE reads and lists one entry per CDR3 protein. This sample yields approximately 1.8 million distinct CDR3 sequences, of which about 31% are seen a single time; approximately 0.25% belongs to the top ten. This sample was included in a study of identical twins. This CDR3 has 12 residues. Germline V lookup: CDR1 ENHRY, CDR2 SYGVKD. V dropped 2 bases and J dropped 7 bases, with 5 bases sitting between them. Sequenced input: cord blood. This clonotype was sampled from a newborn girl in good health. The rearrangement joins TRBV10-3 to TRBJ1-4; D not resolved. DNA for the CDR3: TGTGCCATCAGTGAGGGGAGTGAAAAACTGTTTTTT. Translation: CAISEGSEKLFF.